This T cell receptor (beta chain) derives from a study of breast tumors, draining lymph nodes, adjacent tissues. TCRdb redid the calling of the multiplex PCR reads with MiXCR, one entry per CDR3 protein. The sample records some 100,000 distinct CDR3 sequences, over 20% being singletons. Overall study results and limits: The data were judged consistent with most tumor T cells coming from lymph node and expanding in tumor. Tumors had less TCR diversity than lymph nodes, more than nontumor tissue. Luminal-like breast cancer showed significantly greater tumor-nontumor repertoire similarity than basal-like breast cancer did.

The lymph nodes were axillary draining lymph nodes from breast cancer patients. The CDR3 runs 16 residues. The V gene lost 10 bases and the J gene lost 2 bases, with 21 bases spanning the gap. On this clonotype itself: No antigen is known for it. This may be a read error: a much more frequent sequence differs by one nucleotide.

The TCR originated in a female donor with breast cancer. Some clones in this sample may be carry-over from other donors' samples. The V and J genes are TRBV12-3 or TRBV12-4 and TRBJ1-5; D possibly corresponds to TRBD1 (5 bases). Input material: axillary lymph node tissue. CDR3 region: CATQNSRRGRNQPQHF. DNA of the CDR3: TGTGCCACCCAAAACTCTCGGCGGGGACGCAATCAGCCCCAGCATTTT.